The present entry profiles one T cell receptor beta chain with its context. Its antigen is not yet known. The record has no base qualities; no much larger clone is one base away. Genomic DNA was extracted from sorted cells for sequencing of the TCRbeta CDR3 region. The immunoSEQ Assay was used to sequence the TCRbeta CDR3 regions. TCRdb carries this immuneACCESS record with in-frame sequences only. Its versions omit some clonotypes, under half of them owing to an unresolved V gene in the studies checked, with the rest unexplained. The sample table holds 72,000 or so clones, of which 81% were seen once. Roughly 4.7% of the sample rests with the top ten. These data belong to a study of OX40 agonist ivuxolimab in advanced cancers. Broadly, across the study: Ivuxolimab was a fully human IgG2 agonistic monoclonal antibody targeting the costimulatory receptor OX40 (CD134). Intravenous ivuxolimab was administered to patients every 2 weeks at six dose levels: 0.01, 0.1, 0.3, 1.5, 3 and 10 mg/kg. Of the approximately 50 dose-escalation patients, hepatocellular carcinoma was present in approximately 20, melanoma in roughly 15, renal cell carcinoma in 9 and head and neck cancer in 9. The dose-escalation cohort was over 70% male with a mean age of approximately 60 years, ranging from about 23 to 85. Prior anti-PD-1, anti-PD-L1 or anti-CTLA-4 therapy was permitted, and checkpoint inhibitors had been received by less than 45% of dose-escalation patients. Partial responses occurred in three dose-escalation patients, of whom one had hepatocellular carcinoma and two had cutaneous melanoma. Peripheral TCRbeta sequencing aimed to test whether ivuxolimab altered TCR sequence diversity and caused clonal T-cell expansion. The paper covers the monotherapy dose-escalation part of the phase I ivuxolimab trial, which included N ≈ 52 patients.

Sequences KGHSH (CDR1) and LQKENI (CDR2) are obtained from the germline V gene. The V end loses 3 bases and the J end loses 6 bases, and a stretch of 14 bases separates them. Its CDR3 holds 15 amino acids, cysteine through phenylalanine. Solely the CDR3 DNA is kept, with 45 bases framed from the first base. Here is what the overall study found, with its caveats: After ivuxolimab, CD8+ T cells had more expanded clones than CD4+ T cells on average. The antigen specificity of the clonally expanded peripheral T cells was not determined. In the 0.1-3.0 mg/kg groups, partial responders were among the patients with the lowest normalized peripheral clonal expansion, particularly in CD8+ T cells. Low levels of normalized T-cell clonal expansion were also seen in some patients who did not respond. At doses of 0.1 to 3.0 mg/kg, clonal expansion of both CD4+ and CD8+ T cells in blood was seen between baseline and week 6.

Patients with a history of autoimmune disease or receiving systemic immunosuppression were excluded from the trial. Peripheral blood for TCR sequencing was collected from all dose cohorts at baseline, on cycle 4 day 1, and on cycle 7 day 1. The samples were taken from a phase I, first-in-human, multicenter, open-label dose-escalation trial of ivuxolimab. Adults with locally advanced or metastatic melanoma, renal cell, hepatocellular, or head and neck squamous cell carcinoma were enrolled in the trial. Before TCR sequencing, CD4+ T cells and CD8+ T cells were sorted from peripheral blood as separate populations.

The TCR comes from an adult with an advanced solid tumor such as melanoma, head and neck, liver or kidney cancer. The chain links TRBV18 with TRBJ1-4, with TRBD1 perhaps the D gene, on 6 matching bases. Source: CD4+ or CD8+ T cells sorted from blood, taken in a trial of the OX40 agonist ivuxolimab. The CDR3 reads as follows: CASSPRRGPDEKLFF. The DNA reads TGTGCCAGCTCACCCCGGCGGGGGCCAGATGAAAAACTGTTTTTT. Full variable domain (CDR3 extended with the reference TRBV18 and TRBJ1-4 proteins): NAGVMQNPRHLVRRRGQEARLRCSPMKGHSHVYWYRQLPEEGLKFMVYLQKENIIDESGMPKERFSAEFPKEGPSILRIQQVVRGDSAAYFCASSPRRGPDEKLFFGSGTQLSVL.